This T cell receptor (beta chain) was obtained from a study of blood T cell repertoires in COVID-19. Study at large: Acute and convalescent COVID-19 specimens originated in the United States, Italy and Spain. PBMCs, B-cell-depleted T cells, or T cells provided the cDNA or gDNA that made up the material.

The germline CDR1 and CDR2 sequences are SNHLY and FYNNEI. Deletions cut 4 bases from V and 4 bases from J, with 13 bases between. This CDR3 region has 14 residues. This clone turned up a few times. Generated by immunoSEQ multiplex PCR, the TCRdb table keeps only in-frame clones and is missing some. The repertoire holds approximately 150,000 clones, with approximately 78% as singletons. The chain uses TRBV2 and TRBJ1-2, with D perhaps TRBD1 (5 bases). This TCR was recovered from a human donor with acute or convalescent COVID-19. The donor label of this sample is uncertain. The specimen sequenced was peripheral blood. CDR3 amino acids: CASSVGTLTYGYTF. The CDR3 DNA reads TGTGCCAGCAGTGTGGGGACTCTTACCTATGGCTACACCTTC. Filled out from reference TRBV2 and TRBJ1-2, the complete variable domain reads EPEVTQTPSHQVTQMGQEVILRCVPISNHLYFYWYRQILGQKVEFLVSFYNNEISEKSEIFDDQFSVERPDGSNFTLKIRSTKLEDSAMYFCASSVGTLTYGYTFGSGTRLTVV.